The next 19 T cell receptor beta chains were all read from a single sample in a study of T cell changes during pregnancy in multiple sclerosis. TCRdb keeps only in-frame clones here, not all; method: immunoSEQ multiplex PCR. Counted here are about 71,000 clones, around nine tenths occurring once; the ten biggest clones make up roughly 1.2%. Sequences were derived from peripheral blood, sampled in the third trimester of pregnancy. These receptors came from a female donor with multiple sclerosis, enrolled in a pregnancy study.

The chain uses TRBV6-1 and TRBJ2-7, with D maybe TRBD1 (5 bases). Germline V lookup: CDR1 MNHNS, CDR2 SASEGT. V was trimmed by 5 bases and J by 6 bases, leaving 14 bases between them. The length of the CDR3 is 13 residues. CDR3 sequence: CASSSHLQGEQYF. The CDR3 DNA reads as TGTGCCAGCAGTTCACACCTTCAGGGCGAGCAGTACTTC.

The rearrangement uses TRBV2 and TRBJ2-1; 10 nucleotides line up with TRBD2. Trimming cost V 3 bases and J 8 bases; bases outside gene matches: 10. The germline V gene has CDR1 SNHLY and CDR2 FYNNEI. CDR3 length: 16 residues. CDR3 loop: CASSDSLAGVGHEQFF. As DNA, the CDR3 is TGTGCCAGCAGTGATAGCCTAGCGGGAGTGGGGCATGAGCAGTTCTTC.

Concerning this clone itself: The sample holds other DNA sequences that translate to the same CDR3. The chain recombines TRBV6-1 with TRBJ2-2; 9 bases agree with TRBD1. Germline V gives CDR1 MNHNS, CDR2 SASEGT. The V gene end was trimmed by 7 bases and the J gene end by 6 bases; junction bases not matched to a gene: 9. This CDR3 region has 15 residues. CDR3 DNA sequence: TGTGCCAGCATATTGAGGACAGGGGAGGCCGGGGAGCTGTTTTTT. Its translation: CASILRTGEAGELFF.

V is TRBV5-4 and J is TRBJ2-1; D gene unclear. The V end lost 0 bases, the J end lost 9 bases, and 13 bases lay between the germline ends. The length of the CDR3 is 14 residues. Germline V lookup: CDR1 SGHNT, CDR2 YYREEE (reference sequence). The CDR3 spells CASSLVGSMGEQFF. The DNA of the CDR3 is TGTGCCAGCAGCTTGGTGGGCAGCATGGGTGAGCAGTTCTTC.

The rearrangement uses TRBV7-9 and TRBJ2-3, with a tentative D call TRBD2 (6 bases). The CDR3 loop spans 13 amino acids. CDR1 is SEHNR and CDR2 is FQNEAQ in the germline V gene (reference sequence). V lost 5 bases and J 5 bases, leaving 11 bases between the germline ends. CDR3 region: CASSPNGGDTQYF. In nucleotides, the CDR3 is TGTGCCAGCAGCCCGAACGGGGGAGATACGCAGTATTTT.

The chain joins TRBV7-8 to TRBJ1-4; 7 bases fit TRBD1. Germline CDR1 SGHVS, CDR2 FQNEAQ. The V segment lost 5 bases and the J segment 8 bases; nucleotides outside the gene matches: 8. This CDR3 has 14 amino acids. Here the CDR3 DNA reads TGTGCCAGCAGCCAAGGGGGCCGGGGCGAAAAACTGTTTTTT. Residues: CASSQGGRGEKLFF.

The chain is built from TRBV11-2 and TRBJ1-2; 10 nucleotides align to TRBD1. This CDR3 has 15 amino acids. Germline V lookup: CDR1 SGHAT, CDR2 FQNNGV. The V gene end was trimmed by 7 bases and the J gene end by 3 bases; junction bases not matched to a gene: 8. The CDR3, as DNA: TGTGCCAGCATAGGTCCCGGGACAGGGGACTATGGCTACACCTTC. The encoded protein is CASIGPGTGDYGYTF.

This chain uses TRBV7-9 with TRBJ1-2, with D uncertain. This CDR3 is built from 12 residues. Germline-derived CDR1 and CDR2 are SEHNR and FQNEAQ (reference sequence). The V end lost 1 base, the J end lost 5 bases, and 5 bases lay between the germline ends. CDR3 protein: CASSLDKYGYTF. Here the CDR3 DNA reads TGTGCCAGCAGCTTAGACAAATATGGCTACACCTTC. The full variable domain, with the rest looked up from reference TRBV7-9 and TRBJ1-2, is DTGVSQNPRHKITKRGQNVTFRCDPISEHNRLYWYRQTLGQGPEFLTYFQNEAQLEKSRLLSDRFSAERPKGSFSTLEIQRTEQGDSAMYLCASSLDKYGYTFGSGTRLTVV.

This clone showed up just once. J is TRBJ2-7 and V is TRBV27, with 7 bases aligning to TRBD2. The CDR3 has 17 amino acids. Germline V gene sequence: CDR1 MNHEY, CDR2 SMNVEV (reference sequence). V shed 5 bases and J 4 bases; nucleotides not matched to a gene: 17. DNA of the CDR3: TGTGCCAGCAGTCCAGGCTCCCTACGCGGGAGTGTTTACGAGCAGTACTTC. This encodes CASSPGSLRGSVYEQYF.

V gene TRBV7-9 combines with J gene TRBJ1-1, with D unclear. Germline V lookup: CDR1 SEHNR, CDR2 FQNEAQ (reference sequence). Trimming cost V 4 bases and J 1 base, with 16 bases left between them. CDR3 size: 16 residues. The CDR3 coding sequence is TGTGCCAGCAGCTCCGATTCCGGAGGTGGGAACACTGAAGCTTTCTTT. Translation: CASSSDSGGGNTEAFF.

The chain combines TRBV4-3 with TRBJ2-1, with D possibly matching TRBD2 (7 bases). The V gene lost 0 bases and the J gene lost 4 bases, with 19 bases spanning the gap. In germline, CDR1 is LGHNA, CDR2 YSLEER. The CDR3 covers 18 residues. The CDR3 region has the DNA TGCGCCAGCAGCCAAGATGGTGGGGGGGCTAGCAGTTACAATGAGCAGTTCTTC. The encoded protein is CASSQDGGGASSYNEQFF.

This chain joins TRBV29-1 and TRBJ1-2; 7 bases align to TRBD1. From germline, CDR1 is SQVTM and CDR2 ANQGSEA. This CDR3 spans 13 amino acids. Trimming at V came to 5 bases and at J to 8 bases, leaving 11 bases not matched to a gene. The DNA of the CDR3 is TGCAGCGTTCAACATGACAGGGTACAGGGCTACACCTTC. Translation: CSVQHDRVQGYTF.

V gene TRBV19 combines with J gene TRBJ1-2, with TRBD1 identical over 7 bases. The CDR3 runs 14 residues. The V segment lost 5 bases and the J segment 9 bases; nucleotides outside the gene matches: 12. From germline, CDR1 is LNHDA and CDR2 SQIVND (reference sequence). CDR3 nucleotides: TGTGCCAGTAGTGGGGATACCGGGACAGAGAGCTACACCTTC. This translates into CASSGDTGTESYTF.

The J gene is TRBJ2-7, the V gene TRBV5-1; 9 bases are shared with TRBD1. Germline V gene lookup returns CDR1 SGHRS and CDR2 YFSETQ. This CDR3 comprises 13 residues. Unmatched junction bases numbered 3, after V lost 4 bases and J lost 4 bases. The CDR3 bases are TGCGCCAGCAGCCGGGACAGGGATTACGAGCAGTACTTC. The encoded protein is CASSRDRDYEQYF.

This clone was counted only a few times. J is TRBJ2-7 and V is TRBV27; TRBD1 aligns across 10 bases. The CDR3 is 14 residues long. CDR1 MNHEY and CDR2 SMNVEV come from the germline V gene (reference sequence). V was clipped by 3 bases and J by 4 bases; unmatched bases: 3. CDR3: CASSFGDRGYEQYF. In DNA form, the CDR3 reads TGTGCCAGCAGTTTTGGGGACAGGGGTTACGAGCAGTACTTC.

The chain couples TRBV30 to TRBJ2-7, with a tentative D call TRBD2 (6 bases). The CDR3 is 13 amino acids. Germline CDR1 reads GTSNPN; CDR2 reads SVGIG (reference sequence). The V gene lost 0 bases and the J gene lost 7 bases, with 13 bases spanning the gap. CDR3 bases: TGTGCCTGGAGTGTCCACGGGGGAGTGGAGCAGTACTTC. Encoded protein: CAWSVHGGVEQYF.

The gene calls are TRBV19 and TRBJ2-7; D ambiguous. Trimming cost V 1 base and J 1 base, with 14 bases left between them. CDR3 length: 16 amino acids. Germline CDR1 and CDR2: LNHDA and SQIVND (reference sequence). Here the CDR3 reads CASSIGSVTQSYEQYF. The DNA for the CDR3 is TGTGCCAGTAGTATAGGTTCAGTCACCCAATCCTACGAGCAGTACTTC.

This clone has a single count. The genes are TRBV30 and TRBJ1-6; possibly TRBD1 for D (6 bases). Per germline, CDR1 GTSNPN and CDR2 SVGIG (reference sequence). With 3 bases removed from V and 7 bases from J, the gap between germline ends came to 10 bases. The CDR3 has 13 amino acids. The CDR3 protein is CAWRGDNNSPLHF. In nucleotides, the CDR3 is TGTGCCTGGAGGGGGGACAACAATTCACCCCTCCACTTT.

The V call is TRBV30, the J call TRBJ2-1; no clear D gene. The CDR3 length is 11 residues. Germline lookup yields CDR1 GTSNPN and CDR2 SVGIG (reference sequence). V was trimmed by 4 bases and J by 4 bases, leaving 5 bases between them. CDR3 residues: CAWTPYNEQFF. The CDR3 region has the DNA TGTGCCTGGACCCCTTACAATGAGCAGTTCTTC.